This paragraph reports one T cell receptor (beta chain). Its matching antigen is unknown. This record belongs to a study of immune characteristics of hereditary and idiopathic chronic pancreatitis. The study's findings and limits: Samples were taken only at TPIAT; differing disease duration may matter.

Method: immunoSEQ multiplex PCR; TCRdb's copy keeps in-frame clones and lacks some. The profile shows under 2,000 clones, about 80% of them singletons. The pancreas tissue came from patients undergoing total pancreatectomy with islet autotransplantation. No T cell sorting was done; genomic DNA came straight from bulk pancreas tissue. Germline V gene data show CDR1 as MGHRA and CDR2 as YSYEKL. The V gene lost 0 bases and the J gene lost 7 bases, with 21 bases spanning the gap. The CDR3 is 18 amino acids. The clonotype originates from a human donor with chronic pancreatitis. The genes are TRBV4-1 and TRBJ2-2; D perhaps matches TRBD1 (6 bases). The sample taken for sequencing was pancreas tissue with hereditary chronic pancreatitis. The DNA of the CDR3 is TGCGCCAGCAGCCAAGATACGCCCGAGGTACAGGGCTACGGGGAGCTGTTTTTT. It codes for CASSQDTPEVQGYGELFF.